This TCR beta chain is from a study of blood T cells in healthy people across ages. Only a few counts were recorded for this clonotype. Primers used in a second PCR of about 6 to 11 cycles were a sample-barcoded 5' primer and a J-beta primer mix. TCRdb independently ran MiXCR on the 5' RACE reads; one entry per CDR3 protein. The sample yields about 1.8 million distinct CDR3 sequences, around 50% seen once. The junction had 1 base not matched to a gene; V was cut back by 0 bases and J by 4 bases. This CDR3 contains 15 residues. Germline V lookup: CDR1 SGHTA, CDR2 FQGNSA. This sequence joins TRBV7-2 and TRBJ1-2, with 11 nucleotides matching TRBD1. Sequencing was carried out using blood. This clonotype originated in a woman aged 35 to 49 in good health. In nucleotides, the CDR3 is TGTGCCAGCAGCTTAGCGGGACAGGGGGGCTATGGCTACACCTTC. Amino acids: CASSLAGQGGYGYTF.